Listed here are 15 T cell receptor beta chains from one sample, sequenced in a study of shared clonotypes between healthy human individuals. Generated by immunoSEQ multiplex PCR, the TCRdb table keeps only in-frame clones and is missing some. The repertoire includes millions of clones, over 85% of them detected once, and over 0.12% sits in the top ten. Sequencing used naive CD4+ T cells sorted from blood. Subset reported: CD45RA+ positively selected. These receptors were collected from a man in his late teens or twenties in good health.

This chain joins TRBV9 and TRBJ2-1; D call uncertain. This CDR3 region has 16 residues. The V and J ends lost 0 bases and 5 bases respectively, with 15 bases between them. The germline V gene has CDR1 SGDLS and CDR2 YYNGEE. The CDR3 region has the DNA TGTGCCAGCAGCGTAGGGCCTACCCCCACCCACAATGAGCAGTTCTTC. Residues: CASSVGPTPTHNEQFF.

This clone was counted once. The chain couples TRBV4-1 to TRBJ1-3; TRBD1 matches at 8 bases. The V gene end was trimmed by 3 bases and the J gene end by 0 bases; junction bases not matched to a gene: 4. The CDR3 covers 16 residues. Germline CDR1 MGHRA, CDR2 YSYEKL. The CDR3 DNA is TGCGCCAGCAGCCAGGGGGACAGGCACTCTGGAAACACCATATATTTT. Translated, it gives CASSQGDRHSGNTIYF.

The chain is built from TRBV7-6 and TRBJ2-2; 7 bases agree with TRBD1. Germline V gene data show CDR1 as SGHVS and CDR2 as FNYEAQ. Trimming cost V 5 bases and J 6 bases; bases outside gene matches: 9. The CDR3 length is 15 residues. CDR3 sequence (DNA): TGTGCCAGCAGCGCCGGACAGGAATGGGCCGGGGAGCTGTTTTTT. Amino acid sequence: CASSAGQEWAGELFF. The whole variable domain, remainder taken from reference TRBV7-6 and TRBJ2-2, is GAGVSQSPRYKVTKRGQDVALRCDPISGHVSLYWYRQALGQGPEFLTYFNYEAQQDKSGLPNDRFSAERPEGSISTLTIQRTEQRDSAMYRCASSAGQEWAGELFFGEGSRLTVL.

The chain's CDR3 is CSGGAGQAAQYF. The CDR3 bases are TGCAGCGGCGGCGCAGGGCAAGCGGCACAGTACTTC. The chain has TRBV29-1 and TRBJ2-7; either TRBD1 or TRBD2 may supply D (5 bases each). The germline V gene encodes CDR1 SQVTM and CDR2 ANQGSEA. V lost 7 bases to trimming and J lost 10 bases, with 20 bases between them. This CDR3 comprises 12 residues.

The rearrangement joins TRBV6-6 to TRBJ2-7; D is perhaps TRBD2 (5 bases). The V end was cut by 2 bases, the J end by 5 bases, with 7 bases between. CDR1 and CDR2 from the germline V gene are MNHNY and SVGAGI (reference sequence). The length of the CDR3 is 12 residues. Written as DNA, the CDR3 is TGTGCCAGCAGTTACCGGAGGAACGAGCAGTACTTC. It is translated as CASSYRRNEQYF.

V usage is TRBV4-1 and J usage is TRBJ2-7, with 9 bases aligning to TRBD1. This CDR3 has 17 amino acids. V was pared by 0 bases and J by 5 bases, with 11 bases of the junction left unmatched. The germline CDR1 and CDR2 sequences are MGHRA and YSYEKL. The CDR3 here is CASSQDPTRDRVNEQYF. CDR3 sequence (DNA): TGCGCCAGCAGCCAAGATCCCACCAGGGACAGGGTTAACGAGCAGTACTTC.

The V and J genes are TRBV2 and TRBJ2-5, with 7 bases aligning to TRBD1. The CDR3 has 14 amino acids. From germline, CDR1 is SNHLY and CDR2 FYNNEI. The trim removed 5 bases at V and 1 base at J, leaving 4 bases unmatched. CDR3 DNA: TGTGCCAGCAGTCTAAGACAGGGCCAAGAGACCCAGTACTTC. Its translation is CASSLRQGQETQYF.

V gene TRBV30 combines with J gene TRBJ2-7, with D tentatively TRBD2 (6 bases). CDR1 GTSNPN and CDR2 SVGIG come from the germline V gene (reference sequence). V was trimmed by 1 base and J by 2 bases, leaving 15 bases between them. There are 15 residues in the CDR3. The CDR3 DNA reads as TGTGCCTGGAGTGGCAGGACTAAAGCTACCTACGAGCAGTACTTC. The encoded protein is CAWSGRTKATYEQYF.

The rearrangement uses TRBV30 and TRBJ2-1; D is uncertain. Per the germline V gene, CDR1 is GTSNPN and CDR2 is SVGIG (reference sequence). This CDR3 spans 11 amino acids. The V end was cut by 5 bases, the J end by 5 bases, with 7 bases between. In DNA form, the CDR3 reads TGTGCCTGGGCACTTGACAATGAGCAGTTCTTC. Encoded protein: CAWALDNEQFF.

The chain couples TRBV14 to TRBJ2-6, with 7 bases fitting TRBD1. This CDR3 is built from 16 residues. J gave up 2 bases and V 1 base, and 2 bases lay outside the gene matches. Per germline, CDR1 SGHDN and CDR2 FVKESK. The chain's CDR3 is CASSQGGTAGANVLTF. CDR3 coding DNA: TGTGCCAGCAGCCAAGGGGGGACAGCTGGGGCCAACGTCCTGACTTTC.

This clone was detected a few times. The V and J genes are TRBV19 and TRBJ1-6; D perhaps matches TRBD1 (6 bases). The CDR3 is made up of 14 amino acids. The germline V and J ends were trimmed by 4 bases and 8 bases, with 12 bases remaining between them. The V gene's germline CDR1 is LNHDA and CDR2 SQIVND (reference sequence). The CDR3 DNA sequence: TGTGCCAGTAGTAATCCACAGGGATATTCACCCCTCCACTTT. Translation gives CASSNPQGYSPLHF. The full variable domain, rest sourced from reference TRBV19 and TRBJ1-6, is DGGITQSPKYLFRKEGQNVTLSCEQNLNHDAMYWYRQDPGQGLRLIYYSQIVNDFQKGDIAEGYSVSREKKESFPLTVTSAQKNPTAFYLCASSNPQGYSPLHFGNGTRLTVT.

The chain joins TRBV27 to TRBJ1-6; D call uncertain. V was pared by 5 bases and J by 0 bases, with 5 bases between. This CDR3 spans 14 amino acids. Germline CDR1 reads MNHEY; CDR2 reads SMNVEV (reference sequence). The CDR3 DNA reads TGTGCCAGCAGTCCGAGCTCCTATAATTCACCCCTCCACTTT. This sequence encodes CASSPSSYNSPLHF.

The chain uses TRBV30 and TRBJ2-1, with D perhaps matching TRBD2 (6 bases). Germline values: CDR1 GTSNPN, CDR2 SVGIG (reference sequence). The CDR3 has 14 residues. Between the trimmed V and J ends, which lost 5 bases and 1 base, there was a span of 12 bases. The CDR3 spells CAWARDSSYNEQFF. CDR3 bases: TGTGCCTGGGCGAGGGACTCATCCTACAATGAGCAGTTCTTC.

The chain has TRBV7-8 and TRBJ2-1; D gene ambiguous. The ends were cut back, 0 bases at V and 2 bases at J, with 11 bases in the middle. The CDR3 runs to 16 residues. Per germline, CDR1 SGHVS and CDR2 FQNEAQ. CDR3 in amino acids: CASSLAGGSTYNEQFF. The CDR3 DNA is TGTGCCAGCAGCTTAGCGGGTGGGTCCACCTACAATGAGCAGTTCTTC.

This sequence joins TRBV29-1 and TRBJ2-1; TRBD1 agrees at 7 bases. V lost 7 bases, J lost 3 bases, and 12 bases stayed unmatched. CDR3 length: 15 residues. Germline assignment: CDR1 SQVTM and CDR2 ANQGSEA. The chain's CDR3 is CSAKEPGQSYNEQFF. In DNA, the CDR3 is TGCAGCGCTAAAGAACCGGGACAGAGCTACAATGAGCAGTTCTTC.